These 32 T cell receptor beta chains came from one sample sequenced in a study of Ad26.COV2.S vaccination and SARS-CoV-2 variants. Sequenced by immunoSEQ multiplex PCR; TCRdb stores in-frame clones only, minus some. Of a few hundred thousand clones in the sample, 87% were seen once. Treatment specified: around 19 received Ad26.COV2.S at low or high dose, single or two shots; roughly 5 received placebo; per-sample allocation not given. Sampling occurred on day 63 after the first vaccine or placebo injection. The specimen comprised peripheral blood, sampled in a trial of Ad26.COV2.S vaccine versus placebo. The receptors come from a person aged 18-65 years who received the Ad26.COV2.S COVID-19 vaccine or a placebo.

The sample holds a few counts of this clone. The chain has TRBV6-2 or TRBV6-3 and TRBJ2-5, with 11 bases aligning to TRBD2. Per germline, CDR1 MNHEY and CDR2 SVGEGT. Losses at the gene ends were 4 bases for V and 1 base for J; bases not matched to a gene: 14. This CDR3 is 19 amino acids long. The CDR3 here is CASSSQTPGLAESQETQYF. As DNA, the CDR3 is TGTGCCAGCAGTTCCCAAACCCCGGGACTAGCGGAATCCCAAGAGACCCAGTACTTC.

This chain connects TRBV6-2 or TRBV6-3 to TRBJ2-7; unclear D gene. The CDR3 loop spans 14 amino acids. The ends were cut back, 2 bases at V and 2 bases at J, with 10 bases in the middle. In germline, CDR1 is MNHEY, CDR2 SVGEGT. CDR3 amino acids: CASSYAGPAYEQYF. For the CDR3, the DNA is TGTGCCAGCAGTTACGCCGGGCCCGCCTACGAGCAGTACTTC.

This chain links TRBV19 with TRBJ2-5, with TRBD2 identical over 8 bases. J gave up 5 bases and V 1 base, and 3 bases lay outside the gene matches. This CDR3 comprises 14 residues. Per the germline V gene, CDR1 is LNHDA and CDR2 is SQIVND (reference sequence). For the CDR3, the DNA is TGTGCCAGTAGTATAGTAGCGGGGACGGAGACCCAGTACTTC. Its translation is CASSIVAGTETQYF.

The chain has TRBV5-6 and TRBJ2-7; 16 bases match TRBD2. The trim removed 4 bases at V and 5 bases at J, leaving 9 bases unmatched. The CDR3 has 17 amino acids. Germline values: CDR1 SGHDT, CDR2 YYEEEE. The CDR3 spells CASSPGTSGGAVDEQYF. Here the CDR3 DNA reads TGTGCCAGCAGCCCCGGGACTAGCGGGGGGGCCGTCGACGAGCAGTACTTC.

The CDR3 coding sequence is TGTGCCAGCAGCCTACGGCTAGACTATGGCTACACCTTC. Encoded protein: CASSLRLDYGYTF. The chain is built from TRBV7-2 and TRBJ1-2; no clear D gene. This CDR3 comprises 13 residues. Germline CDR1 SGHTA, CDR2 FQGNSA. V dropped 5 bases and J dropped 3 bases, with 10 bases sitting between them. Combining the CDR3 with reference TRBV7-2 and TRBJ1-2 gives the whole variable domain GAGVSQSPSNKVTEKGKDVELRCDPISGHTALYWYRQSLGQGLEFLIYFQGNSAPDKSGLPSDRFSAERTGGSVSTLTIQRTQQEDSAVYLCASSLRLDYGYTFGSGTRLTVV.

V gene TRBV7-3 combines with J gene TRBJ2-5; 7 bases match TRBD1. The germline gives CDR1 SGHTA, CDR2 FQGTGA. V lost 7 bases to trimming and J lost 5 bases; unmatched junction nucleotides: 7. The CDR3 spans 13 residues. CDR3 sequence: CASISDRVETQYF. The CDR3 DNA is TGTGCCAGCATCAGTGACAGGGTTGAGACCCAGTACTTC.

The rearrangement links TRBV4-3 to TRBJ1-2, with no clear D. Trimming shortened V by 0 bases and J by 3 bases, and 8 bases separated the two germline ends. Germline CDR1 is LGHNA and CDR2 is YSLEER. CDR3 length: 14 residues. DNA of the CDR3: TGCGCCAGCAGCCAAGATGTGGCAGACTATGGCTACACCTTC. The encoded protein is CASSQDVADYGYTF.

V gene TRBV6-5 combines with J gene TRBJ1-5; D is uncertain. CDR1 and CDR2 from the germline V gene are MNHEY and SVGAGI. Trimming removed 6 bases from V and 4 bases from J, with 16 bases in between. The CDR3 length is 15 residues. The CDR3 DNA reads TGTGCCAGCAGCCCCTCCCCGGGGAGAAATCAGCCCCAGCATTTT. Its protein product is CASSPSPGRNQPQHF.

The chain employs TRBV10-3 and TRBJ2-7; 8 bases map to TRBD1. This CDR3 contains 14 residues. CDR1 ENHRY and CDR2 SYGVKD come from the germline V gene. The trim removed 6 bases at V and 3 bases at J, leaving 7 bases unmatched. The CDR3 bases are TGTGCCATCAGAACGGGACAGGCGAACTACGAGCAGTACGTC. Translating it yields CAIRTGQANYEQYV.

This rearrangement joins TRBV6-2 or TRBV6-3 to TRBJ2-1, with 7 positions matching TRBD1. Germline assignment: CDR1 MNHEY and CDR2 SVGEGT. This CDR3 spans 16 amino acids. Trimming removed 6 bases from V and 5 bases from J; junction bases left unmatched: 13. The CDR3 is CASSPPRDSFNNEQFF. The CDR3 nucleotides read TGTGCCAGCAGCCCTCCGAGGGACAGCTTTAACAATGAGCAGTTCTTC.

The chain links TRBV5-1 to TRBJ2-3, with D possibly being TRBD2 (6 bases). Trimming removed 2 bases from V and 3 bases from J, with 16 bases in between. Germline V lookup: CDR1 SGHRS, CDR2 YFSETQ. The CDR3 runs 16 residues. The DNA of the CDR3 is TGCGCCAGCAGCTTCGGGGGAGCCGAGTTAACAGATACGCAGTATTTT. Its protein is CASSFGGAELTDTQYF.

The chain joins TRBV5-6 to TRBJ2-4; TRBD1 aligns across 9 bases. Germline V CDR1 and CDR2: SGHDT, YYEEEE. The CDR3 has 17 residues. The junction had 15 bases not matched to a gene; V was cut back by 4 bases and J by 7 bases. CDR3 in DNA: TGTGCCAGCAGCGTTTTTTCCCGAGGACAGGGGAGTAACATTCAGTACTTC. This gives the protein CASSVFSRGQGSNIQYF.

The chain is built from TRBV6-1 and TRBJ2-3; D is possibly TRBD2 (6 bases). Germline V gene sequence: CDR1 MNHNS, CDR2 SASEGT. CDR3 length equals 12 residues. V lost 1 base to trimming and J lost 9 bases, with 8 bases between them. CDR3 region: CASSEGRETQYF. Written as DNA, the CDR3 is TGTGCCAGCAGTGAAGGGAGGGAAACGCAGTATTTT.

The CDR3 loop reads CASSHRVRGPLHANTGELFF. The CDR3 region has the DNA TGTGCCAGCAGCCATAGGGTCAGGGGGCCCTTACATGCGAACACCGGGGAGCTGTTTTTT. The chain recombines TRBV5-8 with TRBJ2-2; 8 nucleotides line up with TRBD1. Germline CDR1 and CDR2: SGHTS and YDEGEE. The CDR3 spans 20 residues. J gave up 0 bases and V 4 bases, and 17 bases lay outside the gene matches.

The rearrangement links TRBV9 to TRBJ1-1; D remains unclear. This CDR3 region has 15 residues. Germline V CDR1 and CDR2: SGDLS, YYNGEE. V was clipped by 0 bases and J by 4 bases, with 13 bases between them. The CDR3 sequence is CASSVGGIRGTEAFF. The CDR3 nucleotides are TGTGCCAGCAGCGTAGGAGGCATCCGAGGCACTGAAGCTTTCTTT.

The genes are TRBV19 and TRBJ1-6; TRBD1 agrees at 8 bases. Trimming removed 7 bases from V and 7 bases from J; junction bases left unmatched: 9. The germline V gene has CDR1 LNHDA and CDR2 SQIVND (reference sequence). CDR3 length: 15 residues. The CDR3 nucleotides are TGTGCCAGTACCGACGGGGACAGGAGGAATTCACCCCTCCACTTT. Translation gives CASTDGDRRNSPLHF.

The V and J genes are TRBV3-1 (or the pseudogene TRBV3-2) and TRBJ2-5; 16 bases align to TRBD2. CDR1 is LGHDT, CDR2 YNNKEL, per germline (reference sequence). The CDR3 has 19 residues. J gave up 4 bases and V 0 bases, and 8 bases lay outside the gene matches. CDR3 sequence reads: CASSQDKGLAGGPTETQYF. The CDR3 nucleotides are TGTGCCAGCAGCCAAGATAAGGGACTAGCGGGGGGGCCCACAGAGACCCAGTACTTC.

The V and J genes are TRBV5-1 and TRBJ2-3; 14 positions match TRBD2. CDR3 size: 18 residues. Germline values: CDR1 SGHRS, CDR2 YFSETQ. The ends lost 4 bases at V and 5 bases at J; junction bases unmatched: 12. CDR3 residues: CASSIGTSGSVEVDTQYF. The CDR3 DNA reads TGCGCCAGCAGCATCGGGACTAGCGGGAGTGTGGAAGTAGATACGCAGTATTTT.

The sample holds one count of this clone. This chain uses TRBV11-2 with TRBJ1-4, with 8 nucleotides matching TRBD1. The CDR3 is 17 residues long. J lost 6 bases, V lost 5 bases, and 14 bases had no gene match. The germline V gene has CDR1 SGHAT and CDR2 FQNNGV. As DNA, the CDR3 is TGTGCCAGCAGCCGTGGGGTGGGCAGGGGGCGAGATGAAAAACTGTTTTTT. It yields the protein CASSRGVGRGRDEKLFF.

The chain couples TRBV27 to TRBJ2-2; TRBD2 matches at 10 bases. From germline, CDR1 is MNHEY and CDR2 SMNVEV (reference sequence). The CDR3 runs 17 residues. J lost 5 bases, V lost 0 bases, and 6 bases had no gene match. This CDR3 reads CASSLSLAGVGTGELFF. The CDR3 DNA reads TGTGCCAGCAGTTTATCCCTAGCGGGAGTAGGGACCGGGGAGCTGTTTTTT.

The chain links TRBV24-1 to TRBJ2-1; possibly TRBD1 or TRBD2 for D (5 bases each). The V end lost 5 bases, the J end lost 3 bases, and 22 bases lay between the germline ends. The CDR3 is 18 amino acids. CDR1 is KGHDR, CDR2 SFDVKD, per germline. CDR3 DNA: TGTGCCACCAGTGGGGGACGTGAGAGGGGCCTTCTCTACAATGAGCAGTTCTTC. It specifies CATSGGRERGLLYNEQFF.

CDR3 bases: TGTGCCTCCGGGGGGGGCCACTCTGGAAACACCATATATTTT. The encoded protein is CASGGGHSGNTIYF. J is TRBJ1-3 and V is TRBV19; a possible D gene is TRBD1 (6 bases). From germline, CDR1 is LNHDA and CDR2 SQIVND (reference sequence). The CDR3 extends over 14 amino acids. V was shortened by 11 bases and J by 0 bases, with 14 bases between the two germline ends. Combining the CDR3 with reference TRBV19 and TRBJ1-3 gives the whole variable domain DGGITQSPKYLFRKEGQNVTLSCEQNLNHDAMYWYRQDPGQGLRLIYYSQIVNDFQKGDIAEGYSVSREKKESFPLTVTSAQKNPTAFYLCASGGGHSGNTIYFGEGSWLTVV.

The V and J genes are TRBV4-1 and TRBJ2-7; TRBD2 matches 11 bases. The CDR3 extends over 15 amino acids. After removal of 4 bases from V and 6 bases from J, the junction contained 8 bases not matched to a gene. Germline V lookup: CDR1 MGHRA, CDR2 YSYEKL. The CDR3 DNA sequence: TGCGCCAGCAGCCTACTAGCGGGAGTTGGTGGCGAGCAGTACGTC. This encodes CASSLLAGVGGEQYV.

V gene TRBV6-2 or TRBV6-3 combines with J gene TRBJ2-5; D not resolved. The V and J ends lost 3 bases and 2 bases respectively, with 13 bases between them. The germline CDR1 and CDR2 sequences are MNHEY and SVGEGT. This CDR3 contains 15 residues. As DNA, the CDR3 is TGTGCCAGCAGTTATTCCCTACGGGTTCAAGAGACCCAGTACTTC. This translates into CASSYSLRVQETQYF.

The CDR3, as DNA: TGTGCCAGCAGCTTACCGGGGGAGCCCCAGCATTTT. Protein: CASSLPGEPQHF. The V call is TRBV7-2, the J call TRBJ1-5, with a possible D match to TRBD1 (5 bases). CDR3 length: 12 amino acids. Germline V gene sequence: CDR1 SGHTA, CDR2 FQGNSA. The V and J ends lost 2 bases and 8 bases respectively, with 7 bases between them.

The rearrangement joins TRBV21-1 to TRBJ1-5. TRBV21-1 is labeled a pseudogene. The CDR3 extends over 15 amino acids. The DNA for the CDR3 is TGTGCTAGCACCTGGTCCTTTTATAGCAATCAGCCCCAGCATTTT. This encodes CASTWSFYSNQPQHF.

The J gene is TRBJ2-6, the V gene TRBV6-2 or TRBV6-3; 7 positions agree with TRBD1. The CDR3 consists of 18 residues. Per the germline V gene, CDR1 is MNHEY and CDR2 is SVGEGT. V lost 0 bases and J lost 0; bases outside the gene matches: 5. The CDR3 loop reads CASSYSGQPRSGANVLTF. The CDR3 nucleotides read TGTGCCAGCAGTTACTCGGGACAGCCCCGCTCTGGGGCCAACGTCCTGACTTTC.

The CDR3 bases are TGTGCCAGCAGCCTGGTTGACAGGCGGTTATATTTT. Its translation is CASSLVDRRLYF. The genes are TRBV7-6 and TRBJ1-3; D perhaps matches TRBD1 (6 bases). The V and J ends lost 5 bases and 14 bases respectively, with 16 bases between them. The CDR3 is made up of 12 amino acids. The germline gives CDR1 SGHVS, CDR2 FNYEAQ.

The J gene is TRBJ2-3, the V gene TRBV30, with TRBD2 identical over 7 bases. The junction had 12 bases not matched to a gene; V was cut back by 3 bases and J by 0 bases. Germline V gene data show CDR1 as GTSNPN and CDR2 as SVGIG (reference sequence). The CDR3 has 17 amino acids. CDR3 sequence (DNA): TGTGCCTGGAGGAGGGAGGGCTTTTTCTCTAGCACAGATACGCAGTATTTT. Protein: CAWRREGFFSSTDTQYF.

CDR3 nucleotide sequence: TGTGCCAGCTCACCACCGACTAGCGGGATTCAAGAGACCCAGTACTTC. It encodes CASSPPTSGIQETQYF. The chain joins TRBV18 to TRBJ2-5; 11 bases agree with TRBD2. The CDR3 length is 16 residues. V shed 0 bases and J 2 bases; nucleotides not matched to a gene: 2. Looked up from germline, CDR1 is KGHSH and CDR2 is LQKENI.

The chain links TRBV5-6 to TRBJ1-4; unclear D gene. Germline CDR1 and CDR2: SGHDT and YYEEEE. The CDR3 spans 18 residues. The V end was cut by 3 bases, the J end by 2 bases, with 20 bases between. The CDR3 sequence: CASSSRRGKAATNEKLFF. DNA for the CDR3: TGTGCCAGCAGCTCTCGGCGGGGTAAGGCCGCGACTAATGAAAAACTGTTTTTT.

This chain joins TRBV19 and TRBJ2-1, with 8 bases matching TRBD2. The CDR3 totals 16 residues. The V gene end was trimmed by 4 bases and the J gene end by 0 bases; junction bases not matched to a gene: 5. The germline gives CDR1 LNHDA, CDR2 SQIVND (reference sequence). CDR3 in DNA: TGTGCCAGTAGTACCTCGGGGGGGGTCTCCTACAATGAGCAGTTCTTC. Amino acid sequence: CASSTSGGVSYNEQFF.